This passage covers 5 T cell receptor delta chains from one sample sequenced in a study of γδ T cells in repeated Plasmodium falciparum infection. TCRdb processed the multiplex PCR reads again with the CATT caller. This table has 45,000 to 50,000 delta-chain clones, about 1.5% appearing once. Flow sorting of PBMC yielded separate Vgamma9/Vdelta2+ and Vdelta2-negative gammadelta T cell populations for bulk repertoire analysis. Sequenced input: gamma-delta T cells from blood. Every receptor here comes from a pool of human donors (malaria-infected and uninfected, not separated).

This clone occurred a few times. This probably arose from a read error, given a far larger clone one base away. Different DNA sequences within this sample yield the same CDR3. The J segment was not called; the V segment is TRDV1; the D call TRDD3 from the table was never checked on the DNA. The CDR3 has 21 amino acids. The V gene's germline CDR1 is TSWWSYY and CDR2 QGS. CDR3 nucleotides: TGTGCTCTTGGGGAATTGGCCTTCCCGAATACTGGGGGCACTTACACCGATAAACTCATCTTC. Its protein product is CALGELAFPNTGGTYTDKLIF.

As for this clone: This sequence is one base from a far larger clone and is likely a read error. The same CDR3 also results from other DNA sequences found in this sample. This sequence joins TRDV1 and TRDJ1; D gene ambiguous. Since TCRdb gives no J gene, matching the DNA to germline was used here to assign it. The length of the CDR3 is 15 residues. Germline V CDR1 and CDR2: TSWWSYY, QGS. The DNA of the CDR3 is TGCGCTCTCTATTTCTCAAGTGTGCCCCCCAGTAAACTCATCTTT. Translation: CALYFSSVPPSKLIF.

V gene TRDV2 combines with J gene TRDJ1; 9 nucleotides line up with TRDD3. TCRdb leaves out the J gene; it was filled in here by matching the DNA to germline. This CDR3 has 17 residues. The germline V gene encodes CDR1 GEAIGNYY and CDR2 EKD. With 4 bases clipped from V and 3 bases from J, the junction kept 14 bases outside the gene matches. The CDR3 DNA sequence: TGTGCCTGTGATCTACTGGGGGACCACTCCGAGCCCGATAAACTCATCTTT. This translates into CACDLLGDHSEPDKLIF.

A word on this clone: The protein recorded in TCRdb matches a much larger clone and deviates from this DNA's translation at residue 5, suggesting a read error; the protein here is obtained by translating the DNA. The chain is built from TRDV1 and TRDJ1; a possible D gene is TRDD3 (6 bases). Because TCRdb records no J gene, it was assigned here through a match of the DNA to germline. Trimming took 4 bases from V and 0 from J, leaving 24 bases between them. Germline lookup yields CDR1 TSWWSYY and CDR2 QGS. There are 19 residues in the CDR3. CDR3 residues: CALGGHPYLGMVYTDKLIF. CDR3 in DNA: TGTGCTCTTGGGGGACACCCCTACTTGGGGATGGTTTACACCGATAAACTCATCTTT.

This clone was counted a few times. The protein given by TCRdb reflects a much larger clone and differs at residue 16 from this DNA's translation, likely from a read error; the protein shown is the DNA's translation. J gene calling gave no result, while the V gene is TRDV1; TRDD3, the D gene given by the table, was not confirmed from the DNA. The germline gives CDR1 TSWWSYY, CDR2 QGS. The CDR3 has 18 amino acids. CDR3 bases: TGTGCTCTTGGTTCTATCTTACCTCTCTGGGGGATAACGAAGCAACCCATCTTT. It codes for CALGSILPLWGITKQPIF.